The 19 T cell receptor beta chains reported below all come from one sample, sequenced in a study of blood T cell repertoires in COVID-19. Method: immunoSEQ multiplex PCR; TCRdb's copy keeps in-frame clones and lacks some. The sample contains some 320,000 clones, 85% of which appear only once. Sequenced input: PBMCs or T cells enriched from blood (not recorded which). These receptors originate from a young woman who had been exposed to COVID-19.

This chain uses TRBV6-4 with TRBJ1-4; 7 nucleotides match TRBD1. Germline V gene sequence: CDR1 MRHNA, CDR2 SNTAGT. Unmatched junction bases numbered 3, after V lost 2 bases and J lost 12 bases. The CDR3 consists of 12 residues. CDR3 sequence: CASSDRQGQLFF. Here the CDR3 DNA reads TGTGCCAGCAGTGACCGACAGGGTCAACTGTTTTTT.

The chain joins TRBV7-3 to TRBJ2-1; the D is unclear. Germline V gives CDR1 SGHTA, CDR2 FQGTGA. The V gene lost 1 base and the J gene lost 11 bases, with 9 bases spanning the gap. CDR3 length: 12 residues. The CDR3 loop is CASSLNRRQQFF. The CDR3 region has the DNA TGTGCCAGCAGCTTAAATCGGCGGCAGCAGTTCTTC.

V and J are TRBV28 and TRBJ2-5, with D possibly matching TRBD2 (7 bases). The CDR3 consists of 13 residues. Germline V gene lookup returns CDR1 MDHEN and CDR2 SYDVKM. CDR3 DNA sequence: TGTGGCTCGGGGGGCTCAGTCCAAGAGACCCAGTACTTC. Protein: CGSGGSVQETQYF.

The J gene is TRBJ1-2, the V gene TRBV30; D remains unclear. V was clipped by 3 bases and J by 6 bases, with 20 bases between them. Germline CDR1 reads GTSNPN; CDR2 reads SVGIG (reference sequence). The CDR3 loop spans 15 amino acids. CDR3 in amino acids: CAWRVGGLGSDGYTF. In DNA form, the CDR3 reads TGTGCCTGGAGGGTGGGTGGGCTTGGTTCAGATGGCTACACCTTC.

This clone was observed a few times. This rearrangement joins TRBV28 to TRBJ1-4; D remains ambiguous. V shed 0 bases and J shed 6 bases, with 5 bases lying between them. This CDR3 comprises 13 residues. Germline-derived CDR1 and CDR2 are MDHEN and SYDVKM. The CDR3 sequence is CASSLWADEKLFF. CDR3 in DNA: TGTGCCAGCAGTTTATGGGCAGATGAAAAACTGTTTTTT.

The J gene is TRBJ2-1, the V gene TRBV10-3, with 14 bases identical to TRBD2. CDR1 and CDR2 from the germline V gene are ENHRY and SYGVKD. There are 17 residues in the CDR3. J was trimmed by 6 bases and V by 3 bases; bases with no gene match: 7. DNA for the CDR3: TGTGCCATCAGTGACCAGACTAGCGGGAGGGCCTTCAATGAGCAGTTCTTC. Its translation is CAISDQTSGRAFNEQFF.

The V gene is TRBV28, the J gene TRBJ2-1; D gene uncertain. The V and J ends lost 7 bases and 0 bases respectively, with 10 bases between them. The CDR3 covers 14 residues. The germline gives CDR1 MDHEN, CDR2 SYDVKM. CDR3 in DNA: TGTGCCAGCACCGCCAGAAGCTCCTACAATGAGCAGTTCTTC. This translates into CASTARSSYNEQFF.

The V gene is TRBV30, the J gene TRBJ1-5, with a possible D match to TRBD1 (6 bases). The V gene's germline CDR1 is GTSNPN and CDR2 SVGIG (reference sequence). Trimming shortened V by 5 bases and J by 5 bases, and 16 bases separated the two germline ends. This CDR3 contains 14 residues. In nucleotides, the CDR3 is TGTGCCTGGGGAGAGGCACAGGGACATCAGCCCCAGCATTTT. This sequence encodes CAWGEAQGHQPQHF.

The chain is built from TRBV5-1 and TRBJ2-1; the D gene is possibly TRBD1 (5 bases). CDR1 and CDR2 from the germline V gene are SGHRS and YFSETQ. Trimming removed 2 bases at V and 2 bases at J, with 8 bases between. The CDR3 totals 14 residues. This CDR3 reads CASSFATAYNEQFF. In DNA, the CDR3 is TGCGCCAGCAGCTTCGCGACAGCCTACAATGAGCAGTTCTTC.

This chain links TRBV28 with TRBJ1-1; the D gene is possibly TRBD1 (5 bases). The germline gives CDR1 MDHEN, CDR2 SYDVKM. The V end was cut by 6 bases, the J end by 0 bases, with 29 bases between. This CDR3 has 20 residues. The CDR3 reads CASSWPTKGSLILMNTEAFF. The CDR3 DNA is TGTGCCAGCAGCTGGCCCACCAAGGGGTCCCTAATACTCATGAACACTGAAGCTTTCTTT.

This chain links TRBV19 with TRBJ1-1; D is unclear. V shed 5 bases and J shed 1 base, with 11 bases lying between them. From germline, CDR1 is LNHDA and CDR2 SQIVND (reference sequence). This CDR3 has 14 amino acids. The chain's CDR3 is CASSSGGPNTEAFF. The CDR3 nucleotides read TGTGCCAGTAGTTCCGGCGGGCCGAACACTGAAGCTTTCTTT.

This chain uses TRBV7-3 with TRBJ1-6, with 10 nucleotides matching TRBD1. The CDR3 totals 14 residues. Germline-derived CDR1 and CDR2 are SGHTA and FQGTGA. V lost 4 bases and J lost 8; bases outside the gene matches: 2. The CDR3 DNA reads TGTGCCAGCAGCTCCGGACAGGGGGATTCACCCCTCCACTTT. Its protein product is CASSSGQGDSPLHF.

The V gene is TRBV5-1, the J gene TRBJ2-3; 7 positions agree with TRBD2. The germline CDR1 and CDR2 sequences are SGHRS and YFSETQ. J was trimmed by 1 base and V by 3 bases; bases with no gene match: 8. CDR3 length equals 16 residues. The chain's CDR3 is CASSWSTRGGTDTQYF. Here the CDR3 DNA reads TGCGCCAGCAGCTGGAGTACCCGGGGGGGCACAGATACGCAGTATTTT.

This chain uses TRBV5-4 with TRBJ1-1; 9 bases agree with TRBD1. The V segment lost 4 bases and the J segment 6 bases; nucleotides outside the gene matches: 7. In germline, CDR1 is SGHNT, CDR2 YYREEE (reference sequence). The CDR3 has 14 amino acids. The chain's CDR3 is CASSRTGEVAEAFF. CDR3 sequence (DNA): TGTGCCAGCAGCCGGACAGGGGAGGTGGCTGAAGCTTTCTTT.

The chain links TRBV4-1 to TRBJ1-2, with D uncertain. Between the trimmed V and J ends, which lost 1 base and 4 bases, there was a span of 7 bases. Germline-derived CDR1 and CDR2 are MGHRA and YSYEKL. The CDR3 has 13 amino acids. CDR3 DNA: TGCGCCAGCAGCCAAGGAGGCAGCTATGGCTACACCTTC. It is translated as CASSQGGSYGYTF.

The rearrangement joins TRBV18 to TRBJ2-7; D possibly corresponds to TRBD2 (6 bases). This CDR3 has 14 residues. Germline V CDR1 and CDR2: KGHSH, LQKENI. V was clipped by 3 bases and J by 1 base, with 10 bases between them. The CDR3 DNA follows: TGTGCCAGCTCACCGCGGGACGGTTCCTACGAGCAGTACTTC. Amino acids: CASSPRDGSYEQYF.

V usage is TRBV30 and J usage is TRBJ2-2; a weak D match, TRBD1 (6 bases). This CDR3 is 16 amino acids long. With 2 bases removed from V and 1 base from J, the gap between germline ends came to 14 bases. Per the germline V gene, CDR1 is GTSNPN and CDR2 is SVGIG (reference sequence). This CDR3 reads CAWSHLGARNTGELFF. The CDR3 region has the DNA TGTGCCTGGAGTCATCTGGGGGCGCGGAACACCGGGGAGCTGTTTTTT.

The V gene is TRBV11-1, the J gene TRBJ2-5; D is unresolved. The germline V gene has CDR1 SGHAT and CDR2 FQDESV (reference sequence). CDR3 length: 16 amino acids. The V end was cut by 0 bases, the J end by 1 base, with 12 bases between. The CDR3 coding sequence is TGTGCCAGCAGCTTAGCGTACAGTGGGTTCCAAGAGACCCAGTACTTC. It translates to CASSLAYSGFQETQYF. The complete variable domain, with remaining parts taken from reference TRBV11-1 and TRBJ2-5, reads EAEVAQSPRYKITEKSQAVAFWCDPISGHATLYWYRQILGQGPELLVQFQDESVVDDSQLPKDRFSAERLKGVDSTLKIQPAELGDSAMYLCASSLAYSGFQETQYFGPGTRLLVL.

Points on this clone: The identical CDR3 is also encoded by other nucleotide sequences in the sample. The rearrangement uses TRBV5-1 and TRBJ1-2, with D perhaps TRBD1 (6 bases). Germline loops: CDR1 SGHRS, CDR2 YFSETQ. The CDR3 extends over 12 amino acids. V was cut by 5 bases and J by 8 bases, with 13 bases left in between. The CDR3 DNA is TGCGCCAGCAGTCTACAGGGCGACGGCTACACCTTC. Translation: CASSLQGDGYTF.